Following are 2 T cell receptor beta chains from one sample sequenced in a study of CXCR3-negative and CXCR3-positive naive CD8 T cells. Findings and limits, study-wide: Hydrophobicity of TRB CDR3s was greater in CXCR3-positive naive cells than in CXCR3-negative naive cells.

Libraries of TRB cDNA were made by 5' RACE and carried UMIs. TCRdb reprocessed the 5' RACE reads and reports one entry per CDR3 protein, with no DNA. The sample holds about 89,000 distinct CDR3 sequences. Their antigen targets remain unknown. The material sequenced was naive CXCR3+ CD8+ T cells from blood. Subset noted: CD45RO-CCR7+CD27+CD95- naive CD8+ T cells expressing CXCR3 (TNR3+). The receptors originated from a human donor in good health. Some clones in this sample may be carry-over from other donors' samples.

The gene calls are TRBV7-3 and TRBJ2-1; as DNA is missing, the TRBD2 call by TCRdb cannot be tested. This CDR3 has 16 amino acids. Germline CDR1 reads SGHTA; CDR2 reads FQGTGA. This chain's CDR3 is CASSPSLMTSYNEQFF. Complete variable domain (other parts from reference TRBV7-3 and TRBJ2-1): GAGVSQTPSNKVTEKGKYVELRCDPISGHTALYWYRQSLGQGPEFLIYFQGTGAADDSGLPNDRFFAVRPEGSVSTLKIQRTERGDSAVYLCASSPSLMTSYNEQFFGPGTRLTVL.

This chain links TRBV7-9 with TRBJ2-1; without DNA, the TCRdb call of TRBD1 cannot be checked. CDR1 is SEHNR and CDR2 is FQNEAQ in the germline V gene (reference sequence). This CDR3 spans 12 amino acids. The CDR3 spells CASRQGGNEQFF.